This T cell receptor (beta chain) was found in a study of blood T cell repertoires in COVID-19. For the study at large: Sources were T cells, B-cell-depleted T cells, or PBMCs; the material itself was cDNA or gDNA.

Each participant's cohort was designated according to participant-reported clinical history. In the original workflow: Estimation of nucleated cell counts relied on the amplification of reference gene primers. The data were produced by immunoSEQ multiplex PCR, yet TCRdb's version contains in-frame clones alone and is incomplete. V and J calls and clone size are as listed in that table; D and trimming were resolved from the DNA. This sample carries about 280,000 clones, approximately 89% of them seen once, and the ten largest clones take roughly 2.9%. CDR1 is SGHNT and CDR2 is YYREEE in the germline V gene (reference sequence). The ends lost 1 base at V and 7 bases at J; junction bases unmatched: 7. The CDR3 is 15 amino acids.

Input material: PBMCs or T cells enriched from blood (not recorded which). The origin of this receptor is a man aged 40-49 years who had been exposed to COVID-19. The J gene is TRBJ1-2, the V gene TRBV5-4, with 10 bases that match TRBD1. The CDR3 bases are TGTGCCAGCAGCTTGAAAGGACAGGGGGGCTCTGGCTACACCTTC. This codes for CASSLKGQGGSGYTF.